The clone carrying this T cell receptor beta chain showed up many times. Its antigen is unknown. A patient was excluded if there was uncontrolled infection, other autoimmune disease, pregnancy or lactation. The investigators amplified TCR beta CDR3 regions from RNA transcripts. Carried out on the TCR CDR3, a first-round RT-PCR used the HTBI primer set. Each CDR3 protein is one row after TCRdb ran MiXCR on the multiplex PCR reads. The sample yields more than 350,000 distinct CDR3 sequences, 13% to 15% seen once. These data originate in a study of T cells in Graves' hyperthyroidism and ophthalmopathy. Broader study findings: Stable hyperthyroidism was separated from ophthalmopathy by a model based on 13 V-J features. Blood also carried most thyroid clonotypes expanded above 0.001.

The specimen was blood. The receptor was derived from a woman under 40 with Graves' ophthalmopathy.

The CDR3 DNA follows: TGTGCCAGCAGCTTAGGGCCTATAGAGACCCAGTACTTC. Translating gives CASSLGPIETQYF. The chain uses TRBV11-2 and TRBJ2-5; no clear D gene. V was shortened by 1 base and J by 4 bases, with 7 bases between the two germline ends. This CDR3 is 13 amino acids long. In germline, CDR1 is SGHAT, CDR2 FQNNGV.